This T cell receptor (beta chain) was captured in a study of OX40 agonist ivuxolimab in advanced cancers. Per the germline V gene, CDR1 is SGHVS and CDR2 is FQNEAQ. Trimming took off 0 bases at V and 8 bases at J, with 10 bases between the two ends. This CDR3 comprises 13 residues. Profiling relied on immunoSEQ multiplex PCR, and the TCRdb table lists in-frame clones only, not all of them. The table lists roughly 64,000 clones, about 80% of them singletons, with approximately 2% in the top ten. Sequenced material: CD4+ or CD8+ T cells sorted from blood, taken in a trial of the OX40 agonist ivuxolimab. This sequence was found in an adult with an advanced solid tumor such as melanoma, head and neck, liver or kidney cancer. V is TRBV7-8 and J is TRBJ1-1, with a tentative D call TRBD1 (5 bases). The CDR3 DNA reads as TGTGCCAGCAGCTTAGCGGGGCAGTCAGAAGCTTTCTTT. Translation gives CASSLAGQSEAFF.